This TCR beta chain is drawn from a study of human T cells and chemical hapten exposure. The library tagged each cDNA molecule with unique molecular identifiers. Each CDR3 protein gets one entry after TCRdb re-called the RACE reads with MiXCR. The data hold about 98,000 distinct CDR3 sequences, with 10% to 14% observed a single time. The time point: pre-sensitization, week 0. The treatment denotes: therapeutic diphenylcyclopropenone sensitization with weekly scalp DPC. This clonotype was detected a few times. This CDR3 is 15 amino acids long. The J segment lost 6 bases and the V segment lost 3 bases, leaving 5 bases of the junction unmatched.

This material consisted of whole blood, taken in connection with sensitization to the hapten diphenylcyclopropenone (DPC). The clonotype was recovered from a woman aged 60-70 years with alopecia areata. Some clones in this sample may be carry-over from other donors' samples. V and J are TRBV12-3 or TRBV12-4 and TRBJ2-1; TRBD2 agrees at 10 bases. CDR3 nucleotide sequence: TGTGCCAGCAGTTTGGCCGGGACTAGCGCCAATGAGCAGTTCTTC. Amino acid sequence: CASSLAGTSANEQFF.